This T cell receptor beta chain was captured in a study of cytomegalovirus exposure and HLA in healthy donors. Study results and limitations: Immune exposure was documented only through CMV serostatus. Previously analyzed data showed that most TCR beta V segments were productive at a frequency of about 90% or about 30%. Generally TCR sequences proved uncommon, though certain public TCRs appeared in numerous donors.

Samples came from healthy bone marrow donors. With regard to this clone: Its target is not known.

The ends lost 2 bases at V and 8 bases at J; junction bases unmatched: 6. The CDR3 sequence is 14 residues long. From germline, CDR1 is MNHNY and CDR2 SVGAGI (reference sequence). 60 Vbeta and 13 Jbeta primers were used in PCR. This table comes from immunoSEQ multiplex PCR, and its TCRdb copy is limited to in-frame clones, with some not included. The sample shows about 67,000 clones, approximately 67% of them seen only once. The receptor was isolated from a woman aged 25 to 39 in good health and CMV-seronegative. The J gene is TRBJ1-2, the V gene TRBV6-6, with 9 nucleotides matching TRBD1. Sequenced material: PBMCs. CDR3 in amino acids: CASSYRDRVEGYTF. The CDR3 nucleotides read TGTGCCAGCAGTTACCGGGACAGGGTGGAAGGCTACACCTTC.